These T cell receptor beta chains were read from a single sample in a study of T cell responses to AZD1222 COVID-19 vaccine. Repertoires were generated with immunoSEQ multiplex PCR, while TCRdb's copy carries only in-frame clones and drops some. Of 150,000 or so clones listed, about 91% are singletons. The sequenced sample was peripheral blood, obtained on day 0 of AZD1222 vaccination. The receptors originated from an adult in good health. The CDR3 runs from the conserved cysteine through the conserved F or W. D genes are given only for firm matches.

D: .
J: TRBJ2-7
V: TRBV27
CDR3: CASSLGATSYEQYF
DNA: TGTGCCAGCAGTTTGGGGGCCACCTCCTACGAGCAGTACTTC

D: .
J: TRBJ2-7
V: TRBV5-1
CDR3: CASSFQQGYEQYF
DNA: TGCGCCAGCAGCTTCCAACAGGGCTACGAGCAGTACTTC

D: TRBD1
J: TRBJ2-7
V: TRBV7-9
CDR3: CASSLGSPGQGPYEQYF
DNA: TGTGCCAGCAGCTTAGGGAGTCCGGGACAGGGCCCCTACGAGCAGTACTTC

D: .
J: TRBJ1-1
V: TRBV7-9
CDR3: CASSFVRFGAEAFF
DNA: TGTGCCAGCAGCTTCGTCCGGTTTGGCGCTGAAGCTTTCTTT

D: .
J: TRBJ1-1
V: TRBV10-2
CDR3: CASKDRQNTEAFF
DNA: TGCGCCAGCAAAGATAGACAGAACACTGAAGCTTTCTTT

D: .
J: TRBJ1-1
V: TRBV11-2
CDR3: CASRRPGRMNTEAFF
DNA: TGTGCCAGCAGACGCCCGGGACGGATGAACACTGAAGCTTTCTTT

D: TRBD1
J: TRBJ1-3
V: TRBV3-1/TRBV3-2
CDR3: CASSTGQEHSGNTIYF
DNA: TGTGCCAGCAGCACCGGACAGGAGCACTCTGGAAACACCATATATTTT

D: TRBD1
J: TRBJ1-1
V: TRBV6-4
CDR3: CASSEAGGTEAFF
DNA: TGTGCCAGCAGTGAGGCAGGGGGTACTGAAGCTTTCTTT

D: TRBD1
J: TRBJ1-2
V: TRBV11-3
CDR3: CASSLADRFNYGYTF
DNA: TGTGCCAGCAGCTTAGCGGACAGGTTCAACTATGGCTACACCTTC

D: .
J: TRBJ2-7
V: TRBV7-9
CDR3: CASSLVEWITSYEQYF
DNA: TGTGCCAGCAGCTTAGTAGAGTGGATTACCTCCTACGAGCAGTACTTC

D: .
J: TRBJ2-7
V: TRBV5-6
CDR3: CASSPLDQVIEQYF
DNA: TGTGCCAGCAGCCCCCTGGACCAGGTGATCGAGCAGTACTTC